Here is one T cell receptor beta chain with its context. The source of the sample is a study of blood T cell repertoires in COVID-19. This table comes from immunoSEQ multiplex PCR, and its TCRdb copy is limited to in-frame clones, with some not included. The sample yields a few hundred thousand clones, about 85% seen once. The ends were cut back, 5 bases at V and 1 base at J, with 8 bases in the middle. CDR1 is SGHVS, CDR2 FQNEAQ, per germline. The CDR3 spans 13 residues. The sequencing sample was made of peripheral blood. This receptor was identified in a man aged 60 to 75 who had recovered from COVID-19. The chain carries TRBV7-8 and TRBJ1-1; no clear D gene. The CDR3 reads CASSSTQNTEAFF. The CDR3 region has the DNA TGTGCCAGCAGCAGCACCCAGAACACTGAAGCTTTCTTT.